What follows is one T cell receptor (beta chain) and its context. The data were taken from a study of shared clonotypes between healthy human individuals. Donors were healthy HIV-negative adults without recently reported acute infections or vaccinations. Around 32,000 T cell genomes (around 320 ng DNA) went into each PBMC replicate. With ten immunoSEQ deep assay plates, unsorted PBMC DNA underwent sequencing. Assay: immunoSEQ multiplex PCR; the TCRdb copy retains only in-frame clones and omits some. Found here are roughly 500,000 clones, 70% to 80% of them singletons; the top ten hold about 11%. Trimming pared 2 bases from V and 1 base from J, leaving 11 bases between. CDR1 MDHEN and CDR2 SYDVKM come from the germline V gene. The CDR3 extends over 15 amino acids.

The receptor's source is a woman aged 40 to 49 in good health. Some clones in this sample may be carry-over from other donors' samples. Sequencing was carried out using PBMCs. The chain links TRBV28 to TRBJ1-1; perhaps TRBD1 as D (5 bases). CDR3 sequence (DNA): TGTGCCAGCAGTTTACGGCAGGGCGGGAACACTGAAGCTTTCTTT. It encodes CASSLRQGGNTEAFF.